This record looks at one T cell receptor beta chain sequence and its context. The antigen remains unidentified. A read error may account for a junction end that differs from germline. The data were taken from a study of blood T cells in healthy people across ages. Study-level points and caveats: No one knew whether donors had CMV, which possibly confounded expanded clonotype changes.

The V gene's germline CDR1 is GTSNPN and CDR2 SVGIG (reference sequence). The CDR3 contains 11 residues. PCR was performed a second time for about 7 to 11 cycles using a sample-barcoded 5' primer and a J-beta primer mix. Each CDR3 protein is one row after TCRdb ran MiXCR on the 5' RACE reads. The sample carries about 680,000 distinct CDR3 sequences, about half recorded once. Sequencing was performed on blood. The clonotype was recovered from a woman aged 55-70 years in good health. This rearrangement joins TRBV30 to TRBJ2-3; no firm D call. CDR3 loop: CAWSSPDMQYF. The CDR3 DNA follows: TGTGCCTGGAGTTCGCCAGATATGCAGTATTTT.